This TCR beta chain was identified in a study of blood T cell repertoires in COVID-19. Whole-study context: The origin of the acute and convalescent COVID-19 samples was the United States, Italy and Spain. Sources were T cells, B-cell-depleted T cells, or PBMCs; the material itself was cDNA or gDNA.

In the source study's methods: Amplifying reference gene primers gave estimates of nucleated cell counts. The table came from immunoSEQ multiplex PCR; TCRdb's copy has only in-frame clones and leaves some out. D and trimming were read from the DNA, whereas the V and J calls and clone size are those reported in that table. Here the sample spans around 78,000 clones, over 80% being singletons. Trimming took off 3 bases at V and 5 bases at J, with 7 bases between the two ends. Germline lookup yields CDR1 SGHNT and CDR2 YYREEE (reference sequence). The CDR3 is made up of 12 amino acids. This clone was observed once.

The source material was peripheral blood. V and J are TRBV5-4 and TRBJ2-3; D uncertain. The sequence derives from a man aged 45-65 years with active COVID-19. In nucleotides, the CDR3 is TGTGCCAGCAGCTCGGTCGGAGATACGCAGTATTTT. This gives the protein CASSSVGDTQYF.